This TCR beta chain was documented in a study of blood T cell repertoires in COVID-19. The overall study: The United States, Italy and Spain provided the acute and convalescent COVID-19 samples.

Generated by immunoSEQ multiplex PCR, the TCRdb table keeps only in-frame clones and is missing some. The sample has 300,000 to 400,000 clones, 65% to 90% seen once. The CDR3 runs 15 residues. The ends were cut back, 4 bases at V and 1 base at J, with 13 bases in the middle. In germline, CDR1 is SEHNR, CDR2 FQNEAQ (reference sequence). The chain employs TRBV7-9 and TRBJ1-1; D possibly corresponds to TRBD1 (5 bases). The clonotype was recovered from a woman aged 55-75 years with COVID-19, enrolled during active disease. The sequencing sample was made of peripheral blood. CDR3 sequence reads: CASSSRGEGNTEAFF. CDR3 sequence (DNA): TGTGCCAGCAGCTCCAGAGGGGAGGGGAACACTGAAGCTTTCTTT.